This T cell receptor (beta chain) was found in a study of T cells after yellow fever vaccination. TCRdb re-derived calls from the 5' RACE reads in MiXCR, one entry per CDR3 protein. The sample lists about 220,000 distinct CDR3 sequences, approximately 3% occurring once. Comments on this clonotype: Its antigen is not known.

Study-wide points: Abundant clonotypes from the bulk population could have been carried over as contaminants into FACS-sorted repertoires. The appearance of a small share of clonotypes in both CD4 and CD8 compartments was observed. Most clones from primary vaccination resurfaced after the booster (nearly 97% CD4, 75% to 90% CD8).

Germline-derived CDR1 and CDR2 are MNHNY and SVGAGI (reference sequence). The CDR3 is made up of 13 amino acids. Trimming left V 6 bases short and J 0 bases short, with 7 bases between. This chain connects TRBV6-6 to TRBJ2-3, with no clear D. The sequencing here drew on CD4+ T cells sorted from PBMCs, taken 10 days after the yellow fever booster vaccination. This receptor was identified in a man aged 18 to 29 who received the YFV17D yellow fever vaccine. The CDR3 sequence is CASRSPSTDTQYF. The CDR3 coding sequence is TGTGCCAGCAGATCCCCGAGCACAGATACGCAGTATTTT.